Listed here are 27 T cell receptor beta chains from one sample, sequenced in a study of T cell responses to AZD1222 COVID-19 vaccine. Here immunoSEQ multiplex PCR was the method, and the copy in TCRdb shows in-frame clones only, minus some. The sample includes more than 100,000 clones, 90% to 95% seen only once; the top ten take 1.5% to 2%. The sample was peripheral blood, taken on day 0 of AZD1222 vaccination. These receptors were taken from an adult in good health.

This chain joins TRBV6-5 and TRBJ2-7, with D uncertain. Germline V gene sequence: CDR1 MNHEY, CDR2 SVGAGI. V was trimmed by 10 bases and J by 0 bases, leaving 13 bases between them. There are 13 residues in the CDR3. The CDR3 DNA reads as TGTGCCACCCGATGGGTGGGCTCCTACGAGCAGTACTTC. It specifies CATRWVGSYEQYF.

CDR3 protein: CASSLIGGYTF. CDR3 sequence (DNA): TGTGCCAGCAGTCTAATAGGTGGCTACACCTTC. The chain recombines TRBV28 with TRBJ1-2; no firm D call. This CDR3 contains 11 residues. The V gene's germline CDR1 is MDHEN and CDR2 SYDVKM. With 5 bases removed from V and 7 bases from J, the gap between germline ends came to 8 bases.

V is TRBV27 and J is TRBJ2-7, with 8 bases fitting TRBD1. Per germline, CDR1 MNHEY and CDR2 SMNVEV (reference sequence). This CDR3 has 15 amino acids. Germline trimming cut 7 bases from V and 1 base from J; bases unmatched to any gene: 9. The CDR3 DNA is TGTGCCAGCACCTTAACGTGGGACAGGTCCTACGAGCAGTACTTC. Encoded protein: CASTLTWDRSYEQYF.

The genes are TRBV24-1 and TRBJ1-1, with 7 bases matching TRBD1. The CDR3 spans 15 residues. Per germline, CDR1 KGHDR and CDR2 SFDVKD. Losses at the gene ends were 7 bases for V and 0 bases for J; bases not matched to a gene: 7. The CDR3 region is CATSDGTVMNTEAFF. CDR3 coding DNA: TGTGCCACCAGCGACGGGACAGTCATGAACACTGAAGCTTTCTTT.

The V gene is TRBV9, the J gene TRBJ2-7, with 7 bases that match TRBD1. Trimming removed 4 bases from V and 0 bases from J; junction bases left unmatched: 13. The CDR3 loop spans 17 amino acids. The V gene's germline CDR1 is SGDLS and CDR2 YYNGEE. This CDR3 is CASSPSPDRPHSYEQYF. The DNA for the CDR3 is TGTGCCAGCAGCCCTAGCCCGGACAGGCCACACTCCTACGAGCAGTACTTC.

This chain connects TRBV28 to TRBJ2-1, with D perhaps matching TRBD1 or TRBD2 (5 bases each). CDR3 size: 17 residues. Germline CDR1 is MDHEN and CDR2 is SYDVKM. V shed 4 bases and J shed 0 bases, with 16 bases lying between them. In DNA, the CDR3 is TGTGCCAGCAGTTCTCCCGGGGCAGGGCTCTCCTACAATGAGCAGTTCTTC. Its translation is CASSSPGAGLSYNEQFF. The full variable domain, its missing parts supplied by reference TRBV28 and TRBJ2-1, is DVKVTQSSRYLVKRTGEKVFLECVQDMDHENMFWYRQDPGLGLRLIYFSYDVKMKEKGDIPEGYSVSREKKERFSLILESASTNQTSMYLCASSSPGAGLSYNEQFFGPGTRLTVL.

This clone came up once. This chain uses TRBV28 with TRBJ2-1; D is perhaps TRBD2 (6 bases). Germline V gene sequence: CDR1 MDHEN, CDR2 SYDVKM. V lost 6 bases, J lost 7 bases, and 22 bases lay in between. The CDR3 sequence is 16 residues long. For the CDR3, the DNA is TGTGCCAGCAGGGGCGGCGGTTTTGCGGGGTTGAATGAGCAGTTCTTC. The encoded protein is CASRGGGFAGLNEQFF.

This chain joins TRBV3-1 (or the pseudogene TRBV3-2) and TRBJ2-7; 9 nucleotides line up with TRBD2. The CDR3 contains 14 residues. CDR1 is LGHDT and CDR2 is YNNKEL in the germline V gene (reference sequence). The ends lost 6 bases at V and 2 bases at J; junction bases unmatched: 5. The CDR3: CASSQTSGTYEQYF. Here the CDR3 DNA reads TGTGCCAGCAGTCAGACTAGCGGTACCTACGAGCAGTACTTC.

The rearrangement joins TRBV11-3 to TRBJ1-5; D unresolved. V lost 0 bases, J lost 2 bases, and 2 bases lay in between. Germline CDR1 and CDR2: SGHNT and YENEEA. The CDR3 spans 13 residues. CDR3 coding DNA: TGTGCCAGCAGCTTAGATGGCAATCAGCCCCAGCATTTT. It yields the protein CASSLDGNQPQHF.

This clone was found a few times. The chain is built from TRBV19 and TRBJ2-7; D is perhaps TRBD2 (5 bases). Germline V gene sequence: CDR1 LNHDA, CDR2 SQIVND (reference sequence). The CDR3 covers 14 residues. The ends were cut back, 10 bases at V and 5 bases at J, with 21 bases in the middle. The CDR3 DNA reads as TGTGCCACCGTCTTGGGCGGGTTCGCCCACGAGCAGTACTTC. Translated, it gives CATVLGGFAHEQYF.

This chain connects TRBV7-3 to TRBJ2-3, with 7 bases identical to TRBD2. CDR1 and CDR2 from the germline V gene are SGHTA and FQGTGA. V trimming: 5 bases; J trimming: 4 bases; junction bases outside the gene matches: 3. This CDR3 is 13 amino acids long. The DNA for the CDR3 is TGTGCCAGCAGCCCGGGGGGATCAGATACGCAGTATTTT. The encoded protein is CASSPGGSDTQYF. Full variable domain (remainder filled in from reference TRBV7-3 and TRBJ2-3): GAGVSQTPSNKVTEKGKYVELRCDPISGHTALYWYRQSLGQGPEFLIYFQGTGAADDSGLPNDRFFAVRPEGSVSTLKIQRTERGDSAVYLCASSPGGSDTQYFGPGTRLTVL.

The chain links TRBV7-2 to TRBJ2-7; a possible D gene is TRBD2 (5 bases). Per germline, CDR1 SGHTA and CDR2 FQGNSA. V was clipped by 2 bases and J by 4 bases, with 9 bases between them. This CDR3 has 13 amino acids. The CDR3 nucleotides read TGTGCCAGCAGCTTACCGAGCGGTTACGAGCAGTACTTC. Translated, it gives CASSLPSGYEQYF.

Here the CDR3 DNA reads TGCGCCAGCAGCTTGGCCGGAGTGGGCAATCAGCCCCAGCATTTT. Its protein is CASSLAGVGNQPQHF. This sequence joins TRBV5-1 and TRBJ1-5; D gene unclear. Germline CDR1 is SGHRS and CDR2 is YFSETQ. Trimming cost V 0 bases and J 2 bases, with 9 bases left between them. This CDR3 comprises 15 residues. Drawing the rest from reference TRBV5-1 and TRBJ1-5, the complete variable domain is KAGVTQTPRYLIKTRGQQVTLSCSPISGHRSVSWYQQTPGQGLQFLFEYFSETQRNKGNFPGRFSGRQFSNSRSEMNVSTLELGDSALYLCASSLAGVGNQPQHFGDGTRLSIL.

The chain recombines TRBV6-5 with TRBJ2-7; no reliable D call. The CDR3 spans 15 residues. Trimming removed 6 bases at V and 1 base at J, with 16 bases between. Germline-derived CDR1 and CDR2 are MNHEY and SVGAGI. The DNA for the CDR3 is TGTGCCAGCAGCTCCTTTAAGACGGTATCCTACGAGCAGTACTTC. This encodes CASSSFKTVSYEQYF.

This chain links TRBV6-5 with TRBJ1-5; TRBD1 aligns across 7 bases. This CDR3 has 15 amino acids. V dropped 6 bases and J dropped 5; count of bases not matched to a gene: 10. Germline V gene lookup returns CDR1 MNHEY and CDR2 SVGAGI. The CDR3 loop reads CASSHDRVQDQPQHF. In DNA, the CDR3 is TGTGCCAGCAGCCACGACAGGGTACAGGATCAGCCCCAGCATTTT.

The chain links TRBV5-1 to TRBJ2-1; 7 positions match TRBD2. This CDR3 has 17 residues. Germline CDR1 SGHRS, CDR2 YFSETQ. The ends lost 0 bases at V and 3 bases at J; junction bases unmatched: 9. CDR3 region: CASSLDWGTTNYNEQFF. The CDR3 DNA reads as TGCGCCAGCAGCTTGGATTGGGGGACTACAAACTACAATGAGCAGTTCTTC.

The CDR3 sequence: CASSLGGGYTEAFF. For the CDR3, the DNA is TGTGCCAGCAGCTTAGGGGGCGGGTACACTGAAGCTTTCTTT. The chain uses TRBV7-8 and TRBJ1-1, with D perhaps TRBD1 (5 bases). V was trimmed by 1 base and J by 3 bases, leaving 9 bases between them. Germline V gene lookup returns CDR1 SGHVS and CDR2 FQNEAQ. This CDR3 has 14 amino acids. The complete variable domain, with remaining parts taken from reference TRBV7-8 and TRBJ1-1, reads GAGVSQSPRYKVAKRGQDVALRCDPISGHVSLFWYQQALGQGPEFLTYFQNEAQLDKSGLPSDRFFAERPEGSVSTLKIQRTQQEDSAVYLCASSLGGGYTEAFFGQGTRLTVV.

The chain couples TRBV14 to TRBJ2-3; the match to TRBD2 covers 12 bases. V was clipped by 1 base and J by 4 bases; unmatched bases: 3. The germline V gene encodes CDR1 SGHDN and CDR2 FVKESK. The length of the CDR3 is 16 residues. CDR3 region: CASSQVASGGADTQYF. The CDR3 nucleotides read TGTGCCAGCAGCCAAGTGGCTAGCGGGGGGGCAGATACGCAGTATTTT.

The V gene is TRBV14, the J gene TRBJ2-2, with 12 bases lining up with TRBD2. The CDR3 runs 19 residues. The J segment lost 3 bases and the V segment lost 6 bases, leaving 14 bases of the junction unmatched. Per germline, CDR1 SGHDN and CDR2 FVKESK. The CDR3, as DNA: TGTGCCAGCAGACCGGGACTAGCGGGCCTAGGTTCGCACACCGGGGAGCTGTTTTTT. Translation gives CASRPGLAGLGSHTGELFF. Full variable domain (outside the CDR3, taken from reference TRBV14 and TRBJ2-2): EAGVTQFPSHSVIEKGQTVTLRCDPISGHDNLYWYRRVMGKEIKFLLHFVKESKQDESGMPNNRFLAERTGGTYSTLKVQPAELEDSGVYFCASRPGLAGLGSHTGELFFGEGSRLTVL.

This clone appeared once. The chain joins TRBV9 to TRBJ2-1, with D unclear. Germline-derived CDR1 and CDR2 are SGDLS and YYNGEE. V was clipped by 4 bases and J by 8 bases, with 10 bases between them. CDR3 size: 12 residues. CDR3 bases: TGTGCCAGCAGCAAAGGTTTAGATGAGCAGTTCTTC. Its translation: CASSKGLDEQFF.

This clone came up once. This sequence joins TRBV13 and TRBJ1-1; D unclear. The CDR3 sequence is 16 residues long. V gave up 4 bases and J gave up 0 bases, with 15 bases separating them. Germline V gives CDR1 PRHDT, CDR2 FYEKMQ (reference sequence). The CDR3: CASSSSGGRLNTEAFF. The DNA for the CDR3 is TGTGCCAGCAGCTCTTCCGGAGGACGGTTGAACACTGAAGCTTTCTTT.

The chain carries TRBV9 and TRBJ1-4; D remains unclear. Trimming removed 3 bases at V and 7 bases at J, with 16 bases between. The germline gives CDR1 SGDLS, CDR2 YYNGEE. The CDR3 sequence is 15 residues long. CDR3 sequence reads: CASSGKTDRTEKLFF. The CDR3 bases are TGTGCCAGCAGCGGTAAAACGGACCGAACTGAAAAACTGTTTTTT.

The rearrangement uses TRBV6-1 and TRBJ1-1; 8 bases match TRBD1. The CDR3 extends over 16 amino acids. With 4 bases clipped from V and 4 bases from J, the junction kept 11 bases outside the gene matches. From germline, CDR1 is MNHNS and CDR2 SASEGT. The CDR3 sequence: CASSASRQGARTEAFF. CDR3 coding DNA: TGTGCCAGCAGTGCTTCCAGGCAGGGGGCGCGCACTGAAGCTTTCTTT.

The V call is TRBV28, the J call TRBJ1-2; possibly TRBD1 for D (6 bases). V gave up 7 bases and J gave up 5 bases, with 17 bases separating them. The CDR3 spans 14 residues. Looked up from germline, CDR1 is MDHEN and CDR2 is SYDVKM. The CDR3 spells CASTWAGVGYGYTF. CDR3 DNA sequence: TGTGCCAGCACCTGGGCAGGGGTTGGTTATGGCTACACCTTC.

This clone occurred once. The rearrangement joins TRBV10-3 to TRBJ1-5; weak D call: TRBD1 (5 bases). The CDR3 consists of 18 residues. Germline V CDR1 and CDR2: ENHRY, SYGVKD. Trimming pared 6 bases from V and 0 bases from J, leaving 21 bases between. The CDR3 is CAIRPKFRGDFSNQPQHF. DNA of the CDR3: TGTGCCATCAGGCCAAAGTTCCGAGGGGATTTTAGCAATCAGCCCCAGCATTTT.

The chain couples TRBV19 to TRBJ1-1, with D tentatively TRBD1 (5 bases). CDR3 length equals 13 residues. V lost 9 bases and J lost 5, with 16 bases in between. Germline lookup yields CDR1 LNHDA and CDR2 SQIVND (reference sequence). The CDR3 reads CASLVPWGTEAFF. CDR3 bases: TGTGCCAGCCTAGTACCTTGGGGGACTGAAGCTTTCTTT.

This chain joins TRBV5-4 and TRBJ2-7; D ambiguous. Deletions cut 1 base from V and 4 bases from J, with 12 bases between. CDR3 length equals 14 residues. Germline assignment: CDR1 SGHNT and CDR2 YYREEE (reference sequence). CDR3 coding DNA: TGTGCCAGCAGCTTGAAGGGTAGCTTTTACGAGCAGTACTTC. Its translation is CASSLKGSFYEQYF.